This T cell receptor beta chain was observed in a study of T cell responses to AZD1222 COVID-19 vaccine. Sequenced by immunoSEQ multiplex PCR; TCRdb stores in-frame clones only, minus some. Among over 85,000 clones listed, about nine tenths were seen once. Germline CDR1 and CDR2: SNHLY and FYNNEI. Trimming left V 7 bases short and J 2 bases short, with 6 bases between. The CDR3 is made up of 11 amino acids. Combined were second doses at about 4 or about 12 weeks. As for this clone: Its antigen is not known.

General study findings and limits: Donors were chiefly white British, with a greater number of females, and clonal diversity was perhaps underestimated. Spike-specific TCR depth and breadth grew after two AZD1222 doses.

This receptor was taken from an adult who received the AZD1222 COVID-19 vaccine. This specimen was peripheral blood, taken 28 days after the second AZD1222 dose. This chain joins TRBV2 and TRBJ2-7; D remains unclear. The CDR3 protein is CASTPTYEQYF. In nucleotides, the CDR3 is TGTGCCAGCACTCCAACCTACGAGCAGTACTTC.